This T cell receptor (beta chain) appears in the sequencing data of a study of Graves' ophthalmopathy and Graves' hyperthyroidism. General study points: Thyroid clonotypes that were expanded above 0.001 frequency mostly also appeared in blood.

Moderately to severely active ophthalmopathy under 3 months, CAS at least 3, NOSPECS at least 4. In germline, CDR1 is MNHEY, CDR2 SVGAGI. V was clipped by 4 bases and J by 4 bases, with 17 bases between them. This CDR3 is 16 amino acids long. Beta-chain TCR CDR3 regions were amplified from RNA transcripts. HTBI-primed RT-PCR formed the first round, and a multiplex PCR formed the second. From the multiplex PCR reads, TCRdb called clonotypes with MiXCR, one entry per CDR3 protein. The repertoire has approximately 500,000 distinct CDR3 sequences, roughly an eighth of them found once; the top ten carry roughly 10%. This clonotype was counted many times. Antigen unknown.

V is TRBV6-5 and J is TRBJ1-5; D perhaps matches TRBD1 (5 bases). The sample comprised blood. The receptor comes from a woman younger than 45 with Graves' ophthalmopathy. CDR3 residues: CASSSSYGAANQPQHF. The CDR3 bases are TGTGCCAGCAGTTCATCCTATGGGGCGGCAAATCAGCCCCAGCATTTT.